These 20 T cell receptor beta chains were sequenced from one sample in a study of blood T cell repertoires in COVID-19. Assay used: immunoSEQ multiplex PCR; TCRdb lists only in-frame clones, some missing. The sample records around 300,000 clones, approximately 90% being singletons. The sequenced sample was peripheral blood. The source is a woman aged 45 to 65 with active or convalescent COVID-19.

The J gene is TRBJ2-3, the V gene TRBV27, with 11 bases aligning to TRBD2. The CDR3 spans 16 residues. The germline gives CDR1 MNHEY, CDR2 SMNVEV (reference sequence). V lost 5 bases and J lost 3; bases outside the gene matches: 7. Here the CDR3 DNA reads TGTGCCAGCAGTCTTCAGACTAGCGGGGCTACAGATACGCAGTATTTT. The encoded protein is CASSLQTSGATDTQYF.

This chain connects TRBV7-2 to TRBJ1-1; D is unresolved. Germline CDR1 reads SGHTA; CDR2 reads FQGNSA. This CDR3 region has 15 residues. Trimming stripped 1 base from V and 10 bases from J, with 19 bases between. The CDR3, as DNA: TGTGCCAGCAGCTTAGACGGGGTGGCACGCGAGAGAGCTTTCTTT. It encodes CASSLDGVARERAFF.

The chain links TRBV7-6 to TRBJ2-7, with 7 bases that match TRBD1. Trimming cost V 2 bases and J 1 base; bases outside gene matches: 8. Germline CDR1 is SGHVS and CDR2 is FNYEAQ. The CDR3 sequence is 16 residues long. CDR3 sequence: CASSLPGTATSYEQYF. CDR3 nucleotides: TGTGCCAGCAGCTTACCCGGGACAGCCACTTCCTACGAGCAGTACTTC.

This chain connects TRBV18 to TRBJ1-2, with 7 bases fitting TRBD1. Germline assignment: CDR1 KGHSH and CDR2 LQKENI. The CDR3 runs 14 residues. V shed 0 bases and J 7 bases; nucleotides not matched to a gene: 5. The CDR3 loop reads CASSPPARGSGYTF. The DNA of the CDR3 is TGTGCCAGCTCACCACCGGCCAGGGGGAGTGGCTACACCTTC.

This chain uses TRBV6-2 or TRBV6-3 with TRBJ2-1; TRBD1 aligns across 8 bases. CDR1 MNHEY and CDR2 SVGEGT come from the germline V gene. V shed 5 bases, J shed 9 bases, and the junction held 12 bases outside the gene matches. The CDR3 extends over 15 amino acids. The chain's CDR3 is CASSAGTGESSEQFF. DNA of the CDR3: TGTGCCAGCAGTGCCGGGACAGGTGAAAGTTCTGAGCAGTTCTTC.

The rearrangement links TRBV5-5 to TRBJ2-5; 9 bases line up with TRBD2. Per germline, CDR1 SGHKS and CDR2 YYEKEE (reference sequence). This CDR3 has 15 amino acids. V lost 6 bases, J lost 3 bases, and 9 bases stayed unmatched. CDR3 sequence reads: CASNWMGGGEETQYF. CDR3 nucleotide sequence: TGTGCCAGCAACTGGATGGGCGGGGGGGAAGAGACCCAGTACTTC.

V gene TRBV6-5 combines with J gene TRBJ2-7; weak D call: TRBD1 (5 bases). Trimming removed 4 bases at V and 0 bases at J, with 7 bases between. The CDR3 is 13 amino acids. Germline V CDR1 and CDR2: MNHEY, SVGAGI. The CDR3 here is CASSWGSSYEQYF. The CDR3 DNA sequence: TGTGCCAGCAGTTGGGGCTCCTCCTACGAGCAGTACTTC.

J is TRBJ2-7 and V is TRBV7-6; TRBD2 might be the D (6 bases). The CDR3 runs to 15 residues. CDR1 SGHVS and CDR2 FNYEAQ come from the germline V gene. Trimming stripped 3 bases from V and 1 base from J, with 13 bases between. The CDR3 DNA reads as TGTGCCAGCAGCTTTTGGGGGGACCTATCCTACGAGCAGTACTTC. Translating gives CASSFWGDLSYEQYF.

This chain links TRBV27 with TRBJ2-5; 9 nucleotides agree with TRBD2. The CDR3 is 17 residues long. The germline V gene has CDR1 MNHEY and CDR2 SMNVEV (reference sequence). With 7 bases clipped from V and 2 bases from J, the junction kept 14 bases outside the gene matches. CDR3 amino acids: CASNLFQKREAQETQYF. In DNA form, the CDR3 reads TGTGCCAGCAACCTTTTCCAGAAGCGGGAGGCACAAGAGACCCAGTACTTC.

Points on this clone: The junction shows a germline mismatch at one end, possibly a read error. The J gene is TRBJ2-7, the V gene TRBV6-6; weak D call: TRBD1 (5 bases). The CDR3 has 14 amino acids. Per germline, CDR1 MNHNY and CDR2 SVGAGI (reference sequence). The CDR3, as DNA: TGTGCCAGCAGTCCTCAGGGCTATACCTATGAGCAGTACTTC. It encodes CASSPQGYTYEQYF.

CDR3 bases: TGTGCCAGCAGTCCCGGGACAGGGTTTGAAGCTTTCTTT. Amino acid sequence: CASSPGTGFEAFF. The chain couples TRBV6-5 to TRBJ1-1; 9 bases map to TRBD1. This CDR3 contains 13 residues. The germline CDR1 and CDR2 sequences are MNHEY and SVGAGI. The V and J ends lost 5 bases and 7 bases, in that order; junction bases with no gene match: 5.

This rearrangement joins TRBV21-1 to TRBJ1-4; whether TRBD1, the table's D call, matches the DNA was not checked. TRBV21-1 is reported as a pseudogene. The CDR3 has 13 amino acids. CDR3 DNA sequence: TGTGCCAGCAGCAGGCCGGGACAAAAAAAACTGTTTTTT. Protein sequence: CASSRPGQKKLFF.

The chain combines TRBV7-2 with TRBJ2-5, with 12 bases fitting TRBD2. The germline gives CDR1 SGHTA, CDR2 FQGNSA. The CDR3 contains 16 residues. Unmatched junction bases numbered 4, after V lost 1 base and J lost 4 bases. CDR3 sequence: CASSLELAGGRETQYF. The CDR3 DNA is TGTGCCAGCAGCTTAGAACTAGCGGGGGGACGAGAGACCCAGTACTTC.

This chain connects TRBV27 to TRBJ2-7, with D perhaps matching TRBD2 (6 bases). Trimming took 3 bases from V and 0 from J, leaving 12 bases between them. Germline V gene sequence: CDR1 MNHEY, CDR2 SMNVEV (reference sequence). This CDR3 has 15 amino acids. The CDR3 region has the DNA TGTGCCAGCAGTTTGGGAGGCCTTAGCTCCTACGAGCAGTACTTC. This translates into CASSLGGLSSYEQYF.

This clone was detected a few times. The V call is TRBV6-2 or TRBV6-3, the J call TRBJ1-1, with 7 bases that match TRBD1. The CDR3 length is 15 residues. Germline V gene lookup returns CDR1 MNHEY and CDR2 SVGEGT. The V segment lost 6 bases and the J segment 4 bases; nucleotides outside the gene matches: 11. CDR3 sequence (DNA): TGTGCCAGCAGCAGGCACAGGGGTCTGGCCACTGAAGCTTTCTTT. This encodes CASSRHRGLATEAFF.

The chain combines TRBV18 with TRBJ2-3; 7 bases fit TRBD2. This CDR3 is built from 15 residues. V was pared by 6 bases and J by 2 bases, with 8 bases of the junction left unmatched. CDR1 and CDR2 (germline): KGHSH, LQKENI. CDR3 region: CASSLGLAATDTQYF. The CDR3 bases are TGTGCCAGCTCCCTCGGGCTAGCGGCCACAGATACGCAGTATTTT.

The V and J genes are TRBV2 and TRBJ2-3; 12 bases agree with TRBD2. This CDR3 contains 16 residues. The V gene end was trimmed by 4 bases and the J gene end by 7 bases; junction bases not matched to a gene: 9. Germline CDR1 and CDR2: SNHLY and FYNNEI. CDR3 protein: CASSAQRLAGVYTQYF. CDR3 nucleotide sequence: TGTGCCAGCAGTGCACAAAGACTAGCGGGGGTATATACGCAGTATTTT.

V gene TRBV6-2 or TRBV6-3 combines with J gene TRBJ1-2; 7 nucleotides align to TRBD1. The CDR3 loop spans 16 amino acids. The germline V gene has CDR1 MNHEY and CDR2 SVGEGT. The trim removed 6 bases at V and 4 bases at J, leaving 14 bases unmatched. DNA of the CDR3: TGTGCCAGCAGCTTACAGTCTGGGACAGTCATCTATGGCTACACCTTC. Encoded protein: CASSLQSGTVIYGYTF.

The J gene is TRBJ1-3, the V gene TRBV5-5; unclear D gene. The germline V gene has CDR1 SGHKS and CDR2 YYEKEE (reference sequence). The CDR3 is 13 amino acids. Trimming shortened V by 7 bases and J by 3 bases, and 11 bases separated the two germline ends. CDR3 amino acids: CASGEENGNTIYF. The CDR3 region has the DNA TGTGCCAGCGGGGAGGAGAATGGAAACACCATATATTTT.

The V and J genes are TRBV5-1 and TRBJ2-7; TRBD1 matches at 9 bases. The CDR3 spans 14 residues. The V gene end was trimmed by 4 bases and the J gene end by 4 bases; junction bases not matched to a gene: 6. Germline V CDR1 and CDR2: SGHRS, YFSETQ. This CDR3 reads CASSGTGGYYEQYF. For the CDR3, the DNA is TGCGCCAGCAGCGGTACAGGGGGCTATTACGAGCAGTACTTC.